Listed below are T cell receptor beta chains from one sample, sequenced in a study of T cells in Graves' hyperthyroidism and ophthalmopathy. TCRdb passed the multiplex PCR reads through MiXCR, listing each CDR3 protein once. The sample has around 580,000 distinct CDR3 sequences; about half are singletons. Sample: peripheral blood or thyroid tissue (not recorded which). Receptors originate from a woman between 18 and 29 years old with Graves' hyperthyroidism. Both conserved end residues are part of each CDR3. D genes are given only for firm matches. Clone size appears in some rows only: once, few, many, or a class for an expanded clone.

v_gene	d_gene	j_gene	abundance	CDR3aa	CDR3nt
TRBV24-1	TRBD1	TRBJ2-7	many	CATTGTAYEQYF	TGTGCCACCACCGGGACAGCCTACGAGCAGTACTTC
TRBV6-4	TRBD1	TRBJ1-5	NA	CATSDEGAVQPQHF	TGTGCCACCAGCGACGAGGGGGCGGTCCAGCCCCAGCATTTT
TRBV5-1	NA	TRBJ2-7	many	CASSLAVSGYEQYF	TGCGCCAGCAGCTTGGCCGTTAGCGGCTACGAGCAGTACTTC
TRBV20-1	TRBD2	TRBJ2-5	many	CSARDTSGQETQYF	TGCAGTGCTAGAGATACTAGCGGGCAAGAGACCCAGTACTTC
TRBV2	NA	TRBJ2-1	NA	CASSVARGSWEQFF	TGTGCCAGCAGTGTGGCTAGGGGGAGTTGGGAGCAGTTCTTC
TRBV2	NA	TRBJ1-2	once	CASSEALRASGLGYTF	TGTGCCAGCAGTGAAGCGCTTCGGGCTAGCGGCCTTGGCTACACCTTC
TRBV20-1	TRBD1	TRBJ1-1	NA	CSASSPGGAGMNTEAFF	TGCAGTGCCAGCTCACCAGGGGGCGCGGGGATGAACACTGAAGCTTTCTTT
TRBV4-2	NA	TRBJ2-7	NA	CASSQVKSSLSYEQYF	TGTGCCAGCAGCCAAGTTAAGTCTAGCTTATCCTACGAGCAGTACTTC
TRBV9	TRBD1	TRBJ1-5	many	CASRGDRDSNQPQHF	TGTGCCAGCAGAGGGGACAGGGATAGCAATCAGCCCCAGCATTTT
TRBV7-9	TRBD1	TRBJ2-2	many	CASSSRDRGTGELFF	TGTGCCAGCAGCTCCCGGGACAGGGGCACCGGGGAGCTGTTTTTT
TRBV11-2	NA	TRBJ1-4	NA	CASNSLAGGPNEKLFF	TGTGCCAGCAACAGTCTAGCGGGAGGGCCAAATGAAAAACTGTTTTTT
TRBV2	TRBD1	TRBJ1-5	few	CASSGPQTGNSNQPQHF	TGTGCCAGCAGTGGCCCCCAGACAGGGAATAGCAATCAGCCCCAGCATTTT
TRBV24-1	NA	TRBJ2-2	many	CATEDTGELFF	TGTGCCACCGAGGACACCGGGGAGCTGTTTTTT
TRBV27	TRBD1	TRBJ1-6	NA	CASYPGQENSPLHF	TGTGCCAGTTATCCGGGACAGGAAAATTCACCCCTCCACTTT
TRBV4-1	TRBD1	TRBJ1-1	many	CASSPRDRDNTEAFF	TGCGCCAGCAGCCCTAGGGACAGAGACAACACTGAAGCTTTCTTT
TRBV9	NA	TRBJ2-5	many	CASSVGGASEETQYF	TGTGCCAGCAGCGTAGGGGGGGCTAGTGAGGAGACCCAGTACTTC
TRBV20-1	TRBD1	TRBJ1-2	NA	CSAALGTAYGYTF	TGCAGTGCCGCCCTCGGGACAGCCTATGGCTACACCTTC
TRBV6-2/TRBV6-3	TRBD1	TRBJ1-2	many	CASSYAWDSNYGYTF	TGTGCCAGCAGTTACGCGTGGGACAGTAACTATGGCTACACCTTC
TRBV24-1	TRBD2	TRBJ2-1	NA	CATSGLAGLDEQFF	TGTGCCACCAGCGGACTAGCGGGACTGGATGAGCAGTTCTTC
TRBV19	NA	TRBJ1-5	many	CASSIFGTPEGNQPQHF	TGTGCCAGTAGTATTTTTGGGACACCTGAGGGCAATCAGCCCCAGCATTTT
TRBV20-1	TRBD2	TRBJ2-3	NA	CSARLAGERDTQYF	TGCAGTGCTAGACTAGCGGGAGAGCGAGATACGCAGTATTTT
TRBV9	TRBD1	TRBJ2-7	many	CASSRQGATYEQYF	TGTGCCAGCAGTAGACAGGGGGCAACCTACGAGCAGTACTTC
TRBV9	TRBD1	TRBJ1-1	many	CASSPRTGWTEAFF	TGTGCCAGCAGCCCCCGGACAGGGTGGACTGAAGCTTTCTTT
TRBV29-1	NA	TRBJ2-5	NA	CSTQRRETQYF	TGCAGCACCCAAAGGCGAGAGACCCAGTACTTC
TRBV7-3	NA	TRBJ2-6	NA	CASSSELTF	TGTGCCAGCAGCTCAGAACTGACTTTC
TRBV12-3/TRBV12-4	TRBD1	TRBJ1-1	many	CASSLARQGSRPEAFF	TGTGCCAGCAGTTTAGCCAGACAGGGCTCTAGGCCTGAAGCTTTCTTT
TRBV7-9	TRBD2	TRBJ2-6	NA	CASSPTSGTNVLTF	TGTGCCAGCAGCCCGACTAGCGGGACCAACGTCCTGACTTTC
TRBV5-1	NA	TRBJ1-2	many	CASSQQGMGDGYTF	TGCGCCAGCAGCCAACAGGGTATGGGGGATGGCTACACCTTC
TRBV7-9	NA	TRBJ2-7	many	CASSSLIYEQYF	TGTGCCAGCAGCTCCCTGATCTACGAGCAGTACTTC
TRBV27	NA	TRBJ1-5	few	CASSFRGNPASQHF	TGTGCCAGCAGTTTCCGGGGCAACCCTGCGTCCCAGCATTTT
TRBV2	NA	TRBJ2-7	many	CASSERLGAYEQYF	TGTGCCAGCAGTGAAAGGTTAGGAGCCTACGAGCAGTACTTC
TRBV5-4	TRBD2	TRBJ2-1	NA	CATLAGGGRDNEQFF	TGTGCCACACTAGCGGGAGGGGGGAGGGACAATGAGCAGTTCTTC
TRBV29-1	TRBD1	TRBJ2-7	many	CSVRKTGSYEQYF	TGCAGCGTACGAAAGACAGGGAGCTACGAGCAGTACTTC
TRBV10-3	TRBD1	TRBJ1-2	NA	CAIRTGTGKTYGYTF	TGTGCCATCAGAACCGGGACAGGTAAAACCTATGGCTACACCTTC
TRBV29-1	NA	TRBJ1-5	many	CSVGDGLGTRSGGQHF	TGCAGCGTTGGCGACGGCTTAGGGACGAGGTCTGGGGGCCAGCATTTT
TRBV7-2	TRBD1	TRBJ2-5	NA	CASSGTGDETQYF	TGCGCCAGCAGTGGGACAGGGGATGAGACCCAGTACTTC
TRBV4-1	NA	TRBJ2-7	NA	CASSHDSYEQYF	TGCGCCAGCAGCCACGACTCCTACGAGCAGTACTTC
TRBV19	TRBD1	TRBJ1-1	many	CASSKHPGQWNTEAFF	TGTGCCAGTAGTAAACACCCGGGACAGTGGAACACTGAAGCTTTCTTT
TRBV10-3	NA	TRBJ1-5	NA	CAISADGNNEHF	TGTGCCATCAGTGCGGACGGGAACAATGAGCATTTT
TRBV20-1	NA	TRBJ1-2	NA	CSAKLQGGNGYTF	TGCAGTGCTAAACTACAGGGAGGCAATGGCTACACCTTC
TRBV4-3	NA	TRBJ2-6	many	CASSQGHNSGANVLTF	TGCGCCAGCAGCCAGGGTCATAACTCTGGGGCCAACGTCCTGACTTTC
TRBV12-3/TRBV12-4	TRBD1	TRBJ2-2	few	CASNLQGAGELFF	TGTGCCAGCAACTTACAGGGGGCCGGGGAGCTGTTTTTT
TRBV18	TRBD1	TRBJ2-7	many	CASSPGQTYEQYF	TGTGCCAGCAGCCCGGGACAGACCTACGAGCAGTACTTC
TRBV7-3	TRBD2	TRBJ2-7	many	CASSLIAGGYEQYF	TGTGCCAGCAGCTTAATCGCGGGAGGATACGAGCAGTACTTC
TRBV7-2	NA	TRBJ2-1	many	CASSDYNEQFF	TGTGCCAGCAGCGACTACAATGAGCAGTTCTTC
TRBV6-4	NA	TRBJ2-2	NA	CASSSGGRWTPGSCFF	NA
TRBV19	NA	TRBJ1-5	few	CASSIFPDRHSNQPQHF	TGTGCCAGTAGTATATTCCCTGACAGACATAGCAATCAGCCCCAGCATTTT
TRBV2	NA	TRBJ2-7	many	CASLFGFQGYEQYF	TGTGCCAGCCTTTTTGGGTTTCAGGGCTACGAGCAGTACTTC
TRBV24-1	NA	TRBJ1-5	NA	CATSDPAGEVETQHF	TGTGCCACCAGTGATCCCGCAGGGGAGGTCGAGACCCAGCATTTT
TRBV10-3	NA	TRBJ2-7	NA	CASSLYGPGHEQYF	TGTGCCAGCAGTTTATATGGCCCGGGACACGAGCAGTACTTC
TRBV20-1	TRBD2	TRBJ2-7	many	CSARGQSGRGYEQYF	TGCAGTGCTAGGGGACAGAGCGGGAGGGGGTACGAGCAGTACTTC
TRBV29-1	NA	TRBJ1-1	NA	CSVPGASKAFF	TGCAGCGTCCCAGGGGCATCGAAGGCTTTCTTT
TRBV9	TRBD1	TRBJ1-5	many	CASSPQTGRMCNQPQHF	TGTGCCAGCAGCCCACAGACAGGGCGGATGTGCAATCAGCCCCAGCATTTT
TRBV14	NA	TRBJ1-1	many	CASSQAKGAFF	TGTGCCAGCAGCCAAGCCAAGGGAGCTTTCTTT
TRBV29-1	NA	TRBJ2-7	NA	CSVSGGRYEQYF	TGCAGCGTGTCGGGCGGCAGATACGAGCAGTACTTC